Following are 10 T cell receptor beta chains from one sample sequenced in a study of T cells in Graves' hyperthyroidism and ophthalmopathy. Amplification of TCR beta CDR3 regions used RNA as the template. TCR CDR3 regions were first amplified by RT-PCR with HTBI primers. TCRdb itself ran the multiplex PCR reads through MiXCR, one entry per CDR3 protein. The sample includes hundreds of thousands of distinct CDR3 sequences, roughly 46% of them seen just once. The source material was peripheral blood or thyroid tissue (not recorded which). The source of these receptors is a woman younger than 30 with Graves' hyperthyroidism.

The chain uses TRBV29-1 and TRBJ1-2; the match to TRBD1 covers 7 bases. The CDR3 loop spans 13 amino acids. With V trimmed by 0 bases and J by 7 bases, 5 bases remained unmatched. Germline V CDR1 and CDR2: SQVTM, ANQGSEA. The CDR3 region has the DNA TGCAGCGTTGAAGAAACAGGGGATGCTGGCTACACCTTC. This gives the protein CSVEETGDAGYTF.

V usage is TRBV15 and J usage is TRBJ2-5; D is unclear. CDR1 and CDR2 from the germline V gene are LNHNV and YYDKDF (reference sequence). Trimming removed 3 bases at V and 5 bases at J, with 7 bases between. The CDR3 loop spans 12 amino acids. CDR3 nucleotide sequence: TGTGCCACCAGCAGTGAAGGCGAGACCCAGTACTTC. Its translation is CATSSEGETQYF. The full variable domain, in which reference TRBV15 and TRBJ2-5 provide the parts outside the CDR3, is DAMVIQNPRYQVTQFGKPVTLSCSQTLNHNVMYWYQQKSSQAPKLLFHYYDKDFNNEADTPDNFQSRRPNTSFCFLDIRSPGLGDTAMYLCATSSEGETQYFGPGTRLLVL.

The chain employs TRBV20-1 and TRBJ2-5; D not resolved. The germline V gene has CDR1 DFQATT and CDR2 SNEGSKA (reference sequence). CDR3 length: 13 amino acids. V was clipped by 3 bases and J by 3 bases, with 11 bases between them. CDR3 sequence: CSARSQVEETQYF. CDR3 DNA: TGCAGTGCTAGGTCCCAGGTAGAAGAGACCCAGTACTTC.

This clonotype occurred a few times. The chain carries TRBV25-1 and TRBJ2-7, with 7 bases aligning to TRBD2. Germline V gene data show CDR1 as MGHDK and CDR2 as SYGVNS. V shed 6 bases and J 1 base; nucleotides not matched to a gene: 12. The CDR3 loop spans 16 amino acids. CDR3 amino acids: CASSPGWGGLSYEQYF. The CDR3 nucleotides read TGTGCCAGCAGCCCCGGTTGGGGGGGATTGTCCTACGAGCAGTACTTC.

This chain uses TRBV25-1 with TRBJ1-2; 7 bases are a match to TRBD1. V dropped 2 bases and J dropped 4; count of bases not matched to a gene: 7. This CDR3 is built from 15 residues. Germline CDR1 MGHDK, CDR2 SYGVNS. Here the CDR3 DNA reads TGTGCCAGCAGTGAAGCCCCGGGACAGATCTATGGCTACACCTTC. Its protein product is CASSEAPGQIYGYTF.

The rearrangement joins TRBV7-9 to TRBJ1-4; 8 bases match TRBD1. CDR1 is SEHNR and CDR2 is FQNEAQ in the germline V gene (reference sequence). J lost 1 base, V lost 5 bases, and 6 bases had no gene match. The CDR3 is 16 amino acids. CDR3 amino acids: CASSHGQGGTNEKLFF. Written as DNA, the CDR3 is TGTGCCAGCAGCCATGGACAGGGAGGAACTAATGAAAAACTGTTTTTT.

The genes are TRBV20-1 and TRBJ2-5, with TRBD1 as a possible D gene (6 bases). Germline V lookup: CDR1 DFQATT, CDR2 SNEGSKA (reference sequence). CDR3 length equals 16 residues. V dropped 6 bases and J dropped 0 bases, with 20 bases sitting between them. The CDR3 spells CSASSVGPGDQETQYF. CDR3 DNA: TGCAGTGCCAGCAGCGTAGGCCCAGGGGACCAAGAGACCCAGTACTTC.

This clonotype showed up many times. The J gene is TRBJ1-2, the V gene TRBV7-9, with D tentatively TRBD1 (5 bases). The CDR3 is made up of 16 amino acids. CDR1 SEHNR and CDR2 FQNEAQ come from the germline V gene (reference sequence). Deletions cut 2 bases from V and 6 bases from J, with 19 bases between. The CDR3 region has the DNA TGTGCCAGCAGCTTATTCCCTGTGGCAGGGAAACATGGCTACACCTTC. It encodes CASSLFPVAGKHGYTF.

V and J are TRBV19 and TRBJ1-1; D gene unclear. The CDR3 has 12 residues. In germline, CDR1 is LNHDA, CDR2 SQIVND (reference sequence). V was pared by 7 bases and J by 0 bases, with 6 bases between. The CDR3 protein is CASKQMNTEAFF. The DNA for the CDR3 is TGTGCCAGTAAACAGATGAACACTGAAGCTTTCTTT.

J is TRBJ1-6 and V is TRBV20-1, with a possible D match to TRBD1 (5 bases). Trimming took off 6 bases at V and 3 bases at J, with 18 bases between the two ends. Germline lookup yields CDR1 DFQATT and CDR2 SNEGSKA (reference sequence). This CDR3 is 16 amino acids long. The CDR3 DNA follows: TGCAGTGCCATTAACGGGGCGCAGAGCTATAATTCACCCCTCCACTTT. Its protein product is CSAINGAQSYNSPLHF.